This TCR beta chain was identified during a study of persistence of HIV-infected CD4 T cells. Per germline, CDR1 SGDLS and CDR2 YYNGEE. The ends lost 4 bases at V and 2 bases at J; junction bases unmatched: 5. The CDR3 consists of 15 residues. The sample holds one count of this clone. The antigen is undetermined. Cells were stimulated with CMV-infected fibroblast lysates at 8 to 10 ug/mL. Sorted nonresponding memory CD4+ T cells were CD40L-negative, CD69-negative, CD45RO-high. Anti-CD28/CD49d costimulation, CD40-blocking antibody and enfuvirtide were given to CD8-depleted PBMCs for less than 20 hours. Broader study findings: Antigen-responding cells were enriched for degenerate expanded CDR3beta sequences.

The libraries were made with immunoSEQ version 4 in survey mode. The table came from immunoSEQ multiplex PCR; TCRdb's copy has only in-frame clones and leaves some out. The data contain around 28,000 clones, around four fifths of them singletons. This sequence originates from an adult woman with HIV who was CMV-seropositive. The chain uses TRBV9 and TRBJ1-5; 8 nucleotides align to TRBD1. Sequencing used CD4+ T cells sorted from PBMCs after 18-hour stimulation, obtained from a patient who received antiretroviral therapy. The CDR3 DNA reads as TGTGCCAGCAGCCCGACAGGGGCTGGCAATCAGCCCCAGCATTTT. This codes for CASSPTGAGNQPQHF. Combining the CDR3 with reference TRBV9 and TRBJ1-5 gives the whole variable domain DSGVTQTPKHLITATGQRVTLRCSPRSGDLSVYWYQQSLDQGLQFLIQYYNGEERAKGNILERFSAQQFPDLHSELNLSSLELGDSALYFCASSPTGAGNQPQHFGDGTRLSIL.